Below are 19 T cell receptor beta chains sequenced from a single sample in a study of vaccination and CD4 T cells after COVID-19. No antigens are known for them. Scientists ran DNA taken from cultured CD4+ T cells through the Oncomine TCR Beta short-read assay for sequencing. TCRdb used MiXCR to reprocess the PCR reads, holding one entry per CDR3 protein. The sample consists of about 15,000 distinct CDR3 sequences, approximately 50% of them appearing once. Treatment here: approximately 9-day PBMC culture with coronavirus spike peptide pools or control peptides (ViraFEST assay). The sequenced sample was CD4+ T cells from blood, cultured in vitro. The origin of the receptors is a human donor who had recovered from COVID-19.

This clonotype was recorded a few times. V gene TRBV2 combines with J gene TRBJ1-2; TRBD1 might be the D (6 bases). The germline CDR1 and CDR2 sequences are SNHLY and FYNNEI. With 4 bases removed from V and 6 bases from J, the gap between germline ends came to 24 bases. The CDR3 contains 17 residues. The CDR3 sequence: CASSVGLSGALSDGYTF. DNA of the CDR3: TGTGCCAGCAGTGTTGGCCTTTCGGGGGCCTTGTCCGATGGCTACACCTTC.

The chain uses TRBV6-1 and TRBJ1-3; weak D call: TRBD1 (6 bases). The V end lost 6 bases, the J end lost 3 bases, and 12 bases lay between the germline ends. The CDR3 runs to 14 residues. Germline lookup yields CDR1 MNHNS and CDR2 SASEGT. Here the CDR3 reads CASSPTGIGNTIYF. CDR3 DNA sequence: TGTGCCAGCAGCCCCACAGGGATTGGAAACACCATATATTTT.

V usage is TRBV20-1 and J usage is TRBJ1-2, with D possibly being TRBD1 (6 bases). Germline V gives CDR1 DFQATT, CDR2 SNEGSKA (reference sequence). This CDR3 has 13 amino acids. Trimming took 3 bases from V and 4 from J, leaving 12 bases between them. The CDR3 sequence: CSASLVRGYGYTF. The CDR3 coding sequence is TGCAGTGCTAGTCTCGTCAGGGGCTATGGCTACACCTTC.

This clonotype occurred once. The rearrangement joins TRBV28 to TRBJ2-7; 11 nucleotides align to TRBD2. The CDR3 sequence is 18 residues long. The germline V gene encodes CDR1 MDHEN and CDR2 SYDVKM. The J segment lost 2 bases and the V segment lost 10 bases, leaving 19 bases of the junction unmatched. Written as DNA, the CDR3 is TGTGCCAACCCCTGGGGACTAGCGGAGTCAAGTCCCACCTACGAGCAGTACTTC. This gives the protein CANPWGLAESSPTYEQYF.

This chain links TRBV6-2 or TRBV6-3 with TRBJ2-7, with 12 bases matching TRBD2. This CDR3 spans 14 amino acids. Germline-derived CDR1 and CDR2 are MNHEY and SVGEGT. V gave up 2 bases and J gave up 4 bases; unmatched junction bases: 0. CDR3 sequence: CASSYGTSGYEQYF. CDR3 nucleotides: TGTGCCAGCAGTTACGGGACTAGCGGGTACGAGCAGTACTTC.

The CDR3 coding sequence is TGTGCCAGCAGTGAACTAGCGGGAGGGGCCGGGGAGCTGTTTTTT. It translates to CASSELAGGAGELFF. V usage is TRBV2 and J usage is TRBJ2-2, with TRBD2 matching over 12 bases. Germline CDR1 is SNHLY and CDR2 is FYNNEI. The V and J ends lost 2 bases and 6 bases, in that order; junction bases with no gene match: 1. The CDR3 has 15 amino acids.

The chain recombines TRBV6-1 with TRBJ1-5; D is undetermined. Per germline, CDR1 MNHNS and CDR2 SASEGT. The CDR3 has 13 residues. V lost 5 bases, J lost 6 bases, and 11 bases lay in between. The CDR3 DNA follows: TGTGCCAGCAGTATAAGTTCGGGTCAGCCCCAGCATTTT. Translating gives CASSISSGQPQHF.

This clonotype has just a few counts. Here the CDR3 DNA reads TGTGCCAGTTCAGGACTAGCGGGAGGGTATATCGGGGAGCTGTTTTTT. Its protein is CASSGLAGGYIGELFF. The chain recombines TRBV6-1 with TRBJ2-2; 15 bases are shared with TRBD2. V shed 9 bases and J 7 bases; nucleotides not matched to a gene: 9. This CDR3 has 16 amino acids. From germline, CDR1 is MNHNS and CDR2 SASEGT.

The chain couples TRBV28 to TRBJ2-7, with 11 bases identical to TRBD1. The CDR3 consists of 15 residues. Germline V gene data show CDR1 as MDHEN and CDR2 as SYDVKM. Trimming removed 5 bases from V and 3 bases from J; junction bases left unmatched: 6. This CDR3 reads CASSGPGTGGYEQYF. As DNA, the CDR3 is TGTGCCAGCAGTGGGCCCGGGACAGGGGGCTACGAGCAGTACTTC.

J is TRBJ2-3 and V is TRBV7-8, with a tentative D call TRBD1 (5 bases). Trimming removed 5 bases at V and 6 bases at J, with 12 bases between. This CDR3 has 13 residues. The germline V gene has CDR1 SGHVS and CDR2 FQNEAQ. The CDR3 is CASSDQGLDTQYF. CDR3 nucleotides: TGTGCCAGCAGCGATCAGGGTTTGGATACGCAGTATTTT.

The rearrangement uses TRBV21-1 and TRBJ1-5. TRBV21-1 is given as a pseudogene. The CDR3 extends over 14 amino acids. The CDR3 loop reads CASSKLEGTSVQHF. CDR3 in DNA: TGTGCCAGCAGCAAATTAGAGGGAACCTCGGTCCAGCATTTT.

V usage is TRBV28 and J usage is TRBJ1-1; D unresolved. V lost 6 bases to trimming and J lost 1 base, with 9 bases between them. The CDR3 is 13 residues long. Per the germline V gene, CDR1 is MDHEN and CDR2 is SYDVKM. This CDR3 reads CASRRLQNTEAFF. The DNA of the CDR3 is TGTGCCAGCAGAAGACTTCAGAACACTGAAGCTTTCTTT.

This clonotype has only a few counts. This chain links TRBV5-4 with TRBJ2-3, with TRBD2 identical over 7 bases. Germline-derived CDR1 and CDR2 are SGHNT and YYREEE (reference sequence). The CDR3 loop spans 15 amino acids. J gave up 3 bases and V 4 bases, and 8 bases lay outside the gene matches. CDR3 bases: TGTGCCAGCAGCCTCGCTAGCGGTTTTACAGATACGCAGTATTTT. Its protein is CASSLASGFTDTQYF.

The chain uses TRBV20-1 and TRBJ2-1; 12 bases fit TRBD2. The CDR3 is made up of 13 amino acids. The germline V gene has CDR1 DFQATT and CDR2 SNEGSKA (reference sequence). In nucleotides, the CDR3 is TGCAGCGACGACCCGGGACTAGCGGGTCCTCAGTTCTTC. It codes for CSDDPGLAGPQFF.

The V gene is TRBV6-1, the J gene TRBJ1-5, with 11 bases aligning to TRBD1. CDR3 length: 17 residues. The germline V gene has CDR1 MNHNS and CDR2 SASEGT. The trim removed 8 bases at V and 4 bases at J, leaving 13 bases unmatched. CDR3 DNA sequence: TGTGCCAGCTGGCCGGGGACAGGGGGTCAATATAATCAGCCCCAGCATTTT. Translating it yields CASWPGTGGQYNQPQHF.

The chain uses TRBV12-3 or TRBV12-4 and TRBJ2-2; TRBD1 matches 9 bases. With 4 bases clipped from V and 7 bases from J, the junction kept 4 bases outside the gene matches. This CDR3 contains 14 residues. CDR3: CASSSQGANGELFF. CDR3 DNA: TGTGCCAGCAGTTCACAGGGGGCGAACGGGGAGCTGTTTTTT.

The chain links TRBV7-9 to TRBJ1-6; D unresolved. Germline V CDR1 and CDR2: SEHNR, FQNEAQ (reference sequence). With 1 base removed from V and 6 bases from J, the gap between germline ends came to 13 bases. The CDR3 loop spans 16 amino acids. CDR3 residues: CASSLVADAFNSPLHF. CDR3 DNA sequence: TGTGCCAGCAGCTTAGTCGCGGACGCCTTTAATTCACCCCTCCACTTT.

This clonotype was detected only a few times. This chain joins TRBV7-3 and TRBJ2-1, with 14 bases fitting TRBD2. The CDR3 length is 16 residues. Per the germline V gene, CDR1 is SGHTA and CDR2 is FQGTGA. The trim removed 5 bases at V and 9 bases at J, leaving 9 bases unmatched. The CDR3 loop reads CASSPRPGLAGGEQFF. CDR3 DNA: TGTGCCAGCAGCCCAAGACCTGGACTAGCGGGAGGTGAGCAGTTCTTC.

This clonotype has only a few counts. This rearrangement joins TRBV15 to TRBJ2-3; TRBD2 aligns across 14 bases. CDR3 size: 20 residues. Germline trimming cut 7 bases from V and 2 bases from J; bases unmatched to any gene: 17. Germline assignment: CDR1 LNHNV and CDR2 YYDKDF (reference sequence). The CDR3 DNA follows: TGTGCCACCAAAGCCCCGACGGGACTAGCGGGAGCGACTATCACAGATACGCAGTATTTT. Protein sequence: CATKAPTGLAGATITDTQYF.